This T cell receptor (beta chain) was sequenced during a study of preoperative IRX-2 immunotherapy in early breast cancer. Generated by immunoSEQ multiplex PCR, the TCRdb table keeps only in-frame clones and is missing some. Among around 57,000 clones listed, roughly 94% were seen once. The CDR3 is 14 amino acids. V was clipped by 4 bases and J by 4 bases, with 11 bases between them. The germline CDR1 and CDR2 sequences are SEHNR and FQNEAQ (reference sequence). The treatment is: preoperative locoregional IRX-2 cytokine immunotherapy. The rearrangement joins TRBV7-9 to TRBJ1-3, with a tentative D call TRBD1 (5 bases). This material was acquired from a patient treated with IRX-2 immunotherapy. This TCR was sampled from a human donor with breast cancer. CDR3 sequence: CASSSRDSGNTIYF. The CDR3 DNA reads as TGTGCCAGCAGCTCCCGGGACTCAGGAAACACCATATATTTT.